This TCR beta chain was recovered during a study of identical twins. Overall study findings and caveats: Excess sharing by twins proved weaker in beta out-of-frame sequences. Out-of-frame alpha sequences common to twins were enriched for low generation probability.

Unique molecular identifiers were in the cDNA, with template-switch universal primer binding. MiXCR, applied by TCRdb to the 5' RACE reads, yields one record per CDR3 protein. The data hold 700,000 or so distinct CDR3 sequences, with less than 10% observed a single time. This clonotype has more than one count but fewer than ten. Antigen: not known. This CDR3 spans 15 amino acids. Trimming shortened V by 0 bases and J by 2 bases, and 11 bases separated the two germline ends. Germline V gives CDR1 LGHNA, CDR2 YSLEER. These records were also assigned to another study, of yellow fever vaccine responses in identical twins.

Sequencing was carried out using PBMCs. The genes are TRBV4-3 and TRBJ2-7; D is ambiguous. This receptor was identified in a woman younger than 30 in good health. For the CDR3, the DNA is TGCGCCAGCAGCCAAGATGGATTTGCCGCCTACGAGCAGTACTTC. Translating gives CASSQDGFAAYEQYF.